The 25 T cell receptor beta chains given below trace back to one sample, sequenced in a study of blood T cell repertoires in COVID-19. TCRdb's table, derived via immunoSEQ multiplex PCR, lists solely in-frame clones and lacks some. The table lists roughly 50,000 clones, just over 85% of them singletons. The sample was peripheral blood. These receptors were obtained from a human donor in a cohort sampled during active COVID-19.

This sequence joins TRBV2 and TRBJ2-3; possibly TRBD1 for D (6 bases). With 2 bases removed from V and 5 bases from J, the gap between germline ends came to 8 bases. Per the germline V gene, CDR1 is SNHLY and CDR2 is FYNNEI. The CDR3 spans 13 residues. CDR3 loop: CASSETGLDTQYF. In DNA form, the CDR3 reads TGTGCCAGCAGTGAAACAGGGTTAGATACGCAGTATTTT.

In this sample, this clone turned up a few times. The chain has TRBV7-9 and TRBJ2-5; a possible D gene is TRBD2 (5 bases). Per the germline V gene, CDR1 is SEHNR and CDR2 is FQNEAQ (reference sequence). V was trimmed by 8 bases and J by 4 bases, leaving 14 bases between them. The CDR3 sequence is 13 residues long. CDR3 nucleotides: TGTGCCAGCGGGCCGTTGGCGGGAGAGACCCAGTACTTC. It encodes CASGPLAGETQYF.

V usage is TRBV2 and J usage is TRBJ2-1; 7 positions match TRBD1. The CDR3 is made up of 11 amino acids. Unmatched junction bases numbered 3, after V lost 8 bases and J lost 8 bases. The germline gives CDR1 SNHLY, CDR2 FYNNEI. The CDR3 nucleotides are TGTGCCAGCCTCGGGACAGATGAGCAGTTCTTC. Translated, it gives CASLGTDEQFF.

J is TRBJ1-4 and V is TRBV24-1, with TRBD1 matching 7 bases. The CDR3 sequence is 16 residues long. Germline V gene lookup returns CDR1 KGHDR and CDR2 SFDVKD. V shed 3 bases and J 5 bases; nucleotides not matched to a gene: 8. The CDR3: CATSDGRGWGNEKLFF. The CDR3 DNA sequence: TGTGCCACCAGTGATGGCAGGGGGTGGGGAAATGAAAAACTGTTTTTT.

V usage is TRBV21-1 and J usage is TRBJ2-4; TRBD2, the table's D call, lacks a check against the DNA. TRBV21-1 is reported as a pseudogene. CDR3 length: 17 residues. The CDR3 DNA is TGTGCCAGCAGCACTCGAGCGAGGGTGGGAGCCAAAAACATTCAGTACTTC. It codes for CASSTRARVGAKNIQYF.

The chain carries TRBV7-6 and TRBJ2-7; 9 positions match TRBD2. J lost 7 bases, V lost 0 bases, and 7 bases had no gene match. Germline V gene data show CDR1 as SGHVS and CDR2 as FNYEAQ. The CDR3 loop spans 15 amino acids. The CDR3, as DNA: TGTGCCAGCAGCTTAGCAGGTAGCGGGAGAGGTGAGCAGTACTTC. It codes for CASSLAGSGRGEQYF.

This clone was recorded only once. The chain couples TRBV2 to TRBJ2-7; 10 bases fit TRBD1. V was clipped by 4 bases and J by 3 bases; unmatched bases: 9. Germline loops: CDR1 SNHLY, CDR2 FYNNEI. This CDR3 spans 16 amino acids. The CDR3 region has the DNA TGTGCCAGCAGTGGAACCCGGGACAGGGGTGTCTACGAGCAGTACTTC. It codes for CASSGTRDRGVYEQYF.

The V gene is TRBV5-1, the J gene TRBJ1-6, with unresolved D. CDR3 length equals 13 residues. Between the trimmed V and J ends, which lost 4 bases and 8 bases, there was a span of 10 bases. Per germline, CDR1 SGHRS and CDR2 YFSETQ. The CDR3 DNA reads TGCGCCAGCAGCCTGGAGGAGGATTCACCCCTCCACTTT. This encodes CASSLEEDSPLHF.

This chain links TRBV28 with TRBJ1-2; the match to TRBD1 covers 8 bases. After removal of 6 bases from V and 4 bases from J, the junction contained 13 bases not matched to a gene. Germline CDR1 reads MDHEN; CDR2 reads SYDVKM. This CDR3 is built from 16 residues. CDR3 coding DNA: TGTGCCAGCAGGGGACAGGTCCCAAATTGGGGCTATGGCTACACCTTC. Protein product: CASRGQVPNWGYGYTF.

CDR3 loop: CASRSSGQGYEQYF. The CDR3 nucleotides are TGTGCCAGCAGATCCTCGGGACAGGGCTACGAGCAGTACTTC. This chain joins TRBV25-1 and TRBJ2-7; 9 bases are a match to TRBD1. CDR3 length: 14 amino acids. Germline CDR1 is MGHDK and CDR2 is SYGVNS. The V gene end was trimmed by 6 bases and the J gene end by 3 bases; junction bases not matched to a gene: 6.

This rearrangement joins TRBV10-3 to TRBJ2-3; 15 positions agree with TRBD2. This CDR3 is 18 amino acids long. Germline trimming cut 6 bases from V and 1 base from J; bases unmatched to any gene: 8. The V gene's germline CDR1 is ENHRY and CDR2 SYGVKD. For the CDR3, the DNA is TGTGCCATCAGGGCGGGACTAGCGGGGGGAGGCGGCACAGATACGCAGTATTTT. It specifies CAIRAGLAGGGGTDTQYF.

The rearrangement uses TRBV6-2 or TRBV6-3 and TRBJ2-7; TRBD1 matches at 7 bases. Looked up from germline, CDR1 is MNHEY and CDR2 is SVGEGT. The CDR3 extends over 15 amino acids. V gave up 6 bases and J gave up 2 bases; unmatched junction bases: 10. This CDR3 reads CASSPPLGQTYEQYF. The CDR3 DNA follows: TGTGCCAGCAGCCCTCCCCTGGGACAGACCTACGAGCAGTACTTC.

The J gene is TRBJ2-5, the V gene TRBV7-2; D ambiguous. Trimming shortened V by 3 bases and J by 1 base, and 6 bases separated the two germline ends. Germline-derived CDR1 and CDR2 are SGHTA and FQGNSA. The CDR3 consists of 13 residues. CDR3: CASSLLVQETQYF. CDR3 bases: TGTGCCAGCAGCTTGTTAGTCCAAGAGACCCAGTACTTC. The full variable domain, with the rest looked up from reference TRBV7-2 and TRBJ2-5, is GAGVSQSPSNKVTEKGKDVELRCDPISGHTALYWYRQSLGQGLEFLIYFQGNSAPDKSGLPSDRFSAERTGGSVSTLTIQRTQQEDSAVYLCASSLLVQETQYFGPGTRLLVL.

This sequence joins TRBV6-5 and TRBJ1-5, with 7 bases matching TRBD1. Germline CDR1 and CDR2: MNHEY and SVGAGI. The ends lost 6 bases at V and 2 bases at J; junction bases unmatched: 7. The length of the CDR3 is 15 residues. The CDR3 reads CASRLTGAGNQPQHF. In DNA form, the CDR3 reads TGTGCCAGCAGATTAACAGGGGCGGGCAATCAGCCCCAGCATTTT.

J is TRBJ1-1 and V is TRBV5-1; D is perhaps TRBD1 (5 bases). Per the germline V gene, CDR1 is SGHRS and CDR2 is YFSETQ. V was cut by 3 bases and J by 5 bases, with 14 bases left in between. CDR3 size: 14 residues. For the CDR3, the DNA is TGCGCCAGCAGCTCGGGCAGGGTTAGGACTGAAGCTTTCTTT. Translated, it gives CASSSGRVRTEAFF.

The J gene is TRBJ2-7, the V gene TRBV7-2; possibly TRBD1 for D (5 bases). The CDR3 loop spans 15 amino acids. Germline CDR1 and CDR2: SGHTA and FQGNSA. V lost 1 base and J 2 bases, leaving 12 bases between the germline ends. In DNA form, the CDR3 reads TGTGCCAGCAGCTTAGTAACAGGTTCCGCCTACGAGCAGTACTTC. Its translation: CASSLVTGSAYEQYF.

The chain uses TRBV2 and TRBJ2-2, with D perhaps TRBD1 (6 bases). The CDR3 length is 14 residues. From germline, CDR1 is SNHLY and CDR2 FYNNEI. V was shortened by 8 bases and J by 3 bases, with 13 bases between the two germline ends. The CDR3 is CASHRVPHTGELFF. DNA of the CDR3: TGTGCCAGCCACAGGGTCCCGCACACCGGGGAGCTGTTTTTT.

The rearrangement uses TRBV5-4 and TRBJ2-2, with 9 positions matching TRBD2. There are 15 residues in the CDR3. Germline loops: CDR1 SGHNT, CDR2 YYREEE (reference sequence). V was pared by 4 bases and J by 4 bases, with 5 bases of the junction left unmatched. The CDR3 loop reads CASSPLAGPTGELFF. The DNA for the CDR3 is TGTGCCAGCAGCCCTCTAGCGGGGCCCACCGGGGAGCTGTTTTTT. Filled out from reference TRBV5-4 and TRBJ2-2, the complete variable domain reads ETGVTQSPTHLIKTRGQQVTLRCSSQSGHNTVSWYQQALGQGPQFIFQYYREEENGRGNFPPRFSGLQFPNYSSELNVNALELDDSALYLCASSPLAGPTGELFFGEGSRLTVL.

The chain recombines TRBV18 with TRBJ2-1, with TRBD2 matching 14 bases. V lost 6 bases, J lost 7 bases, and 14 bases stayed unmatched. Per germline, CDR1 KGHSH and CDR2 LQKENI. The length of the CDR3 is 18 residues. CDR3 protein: CASSLGLAGALVGNEQFF. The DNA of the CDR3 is TGTGCCAGCTCCTTGGGACTAGCGGGAGCGTTGGTTGGAAATGAGCAGTTCTTC. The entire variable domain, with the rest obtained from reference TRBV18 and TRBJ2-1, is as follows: NAGVMQNPRHLVRRRGQEARLRCSPMKGHSHVYWYRQLPEEGLKFMVYLQKENIIDESGMPKERFSAEFPKEGPSILRIQQVVRGDSAAYFCASSLGLAGALVGNEQFFGPGTRLTVL.

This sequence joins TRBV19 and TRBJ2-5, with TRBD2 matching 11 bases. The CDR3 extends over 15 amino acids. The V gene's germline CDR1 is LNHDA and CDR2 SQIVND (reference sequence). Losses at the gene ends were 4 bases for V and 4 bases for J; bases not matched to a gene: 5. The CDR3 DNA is TGTGCCAGTAGTACAACTAGCGGGGGACTAGAGACCCAGTACTTC. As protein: CASSTTSGGLETQYF.

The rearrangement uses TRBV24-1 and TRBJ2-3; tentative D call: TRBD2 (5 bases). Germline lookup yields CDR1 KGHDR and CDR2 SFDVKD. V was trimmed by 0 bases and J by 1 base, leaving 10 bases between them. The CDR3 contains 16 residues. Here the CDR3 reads CATSDLGEEGTDTQYF. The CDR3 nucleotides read TGTGCCACCAGTGATTTGGGAGAGGAGGGCACAGATACGCAGTATTTT.

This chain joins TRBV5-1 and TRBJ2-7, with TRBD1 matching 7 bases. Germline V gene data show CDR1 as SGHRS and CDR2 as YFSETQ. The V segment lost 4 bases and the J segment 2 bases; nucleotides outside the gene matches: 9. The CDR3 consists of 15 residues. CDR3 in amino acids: CASSGARDSAYEQYF. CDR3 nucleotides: TGCGCCAGCAGCGGAGCACGGGACAGTGCCTACGAGCAGTACTTC. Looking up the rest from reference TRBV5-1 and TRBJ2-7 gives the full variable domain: KAGVTQTPRYLIKTRGQQVTLSCSPISGHRSVSWYQQTPGQGLQFLFEYFSETQRNKGNFPGRFSGRQFSNSRSEMNVSTLELGDSALYLCASSGARDSAYEQYFGPGTRLTVT.

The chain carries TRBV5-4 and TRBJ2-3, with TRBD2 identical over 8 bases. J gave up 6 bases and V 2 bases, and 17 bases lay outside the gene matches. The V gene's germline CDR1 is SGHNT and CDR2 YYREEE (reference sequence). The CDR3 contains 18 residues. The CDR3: CASSLGSRAGGKYDTQYF. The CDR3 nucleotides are TGTGCCAGCAGCTTAGGCAGTCGTGCGGGGGGCAAGTACGATACGCAGTATTTT. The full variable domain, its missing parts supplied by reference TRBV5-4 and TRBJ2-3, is ETGVTQSPTHLIKTRGQQVTLRCSSQSGHNTVSWYQQALGQGPQFIFQYYREEENGRGNFPPRFSGLQFPNYSSELNVNALELDDSALYLCASSLGSRAGGKYDTQYFGPGTRLTVL.

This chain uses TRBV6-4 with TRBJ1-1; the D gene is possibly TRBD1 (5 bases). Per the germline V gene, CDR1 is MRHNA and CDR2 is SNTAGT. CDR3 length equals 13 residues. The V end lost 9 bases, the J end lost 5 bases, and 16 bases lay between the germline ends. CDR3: CARRGGGGTEAFF. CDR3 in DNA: TGTGCCAGGCGGGGGGGTGGTGGTACTGAAGCTTTCTTT.

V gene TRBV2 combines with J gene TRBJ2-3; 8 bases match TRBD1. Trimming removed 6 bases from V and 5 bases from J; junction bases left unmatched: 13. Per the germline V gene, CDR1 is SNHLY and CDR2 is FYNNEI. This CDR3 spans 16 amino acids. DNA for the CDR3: TGTGCCAGCAGAATGCCCCAGGGGGCGAAGGGAGATACGCAGTATTTT. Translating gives CASRMPQGAKGDTQYF.